Below, 27 T cell receptor beta chains from the same sample are listed, as sequenced in a study of blood T cell repertoires in COVID-19 (TCRdb year 2020). The library was made by the immunoSEQ multiplex PCR assay. TCRdb took this table from immuneACCESS and kept in-frame rearrangements with V and J called. Such tables lack part of the clones; where checked against another copy, unresolved V genes explain under half of the gap, and the rest is unexplained. The sample has roughly 100,000 clones on record, roughly nine tenths of them singletons. The ten largest clones capture around 3.7% of the sample. Source material: peripheral blood. The receptor source for this set is a woman in her sixties with acute or convalescent COVID-19.

This clone was seen only once. V is TRBV18 and J is TRBJ2-7; 14 bases align to TRBD2. The germline gives CDR1 KGHSH, CDR2 LQKENI. V trimming: 2 bases; J trimming: 4 bases; junction bases outside the gene matches: 13. The length of the CDR3 is 19 residues. The CDR3 DNA sequence: TGTGCCAGCTCACCATTGTCTCCGACCGGGACTAGCGGGAGATACGAGCAGTACTTC. This translates into CASSPLSPTGTSGRYEQYF.

The chain joins TRBV6-5 to TRBJ2-7; tentative D call: TRBD1 (6 bases). Between the trimmed V and J ends, which lost 6 bases and 9 bases, there was a span of 21 bases. CDR3 length: 14 residues. Germline CDR1 is MNHEY and CDR2 is SVGAGI. CDR3 DNA: TGTGCCAGCAGCTCCCGGGACACCGTTGGAGGGCAGTACTTC. Its translation: CASSSRDTVGGQYF.

The rearrangement uses TRBV9 and TRBJ2-3, with D maybe TRBD2 (6 bases). This CDR3 contains 16 residues. Between the trimmed V and J ends, which lost 3 bases and 0 bases, there was a span of 14 bases. The germline V gene encodes CDR1 SGDLS and CDR2 YYNGEE. CDR3 protein: CASSASSGRSTDTQYF. The CDR3 nucleotides are TGTGCCAGCAGCGCCTCAAGTGGGAGGAGCACAGATACGCAGTATTTT.

V and J are TRBV9 and TRBJ1-4; no firm D call. The V gene's germline CDR1 is SGDLS and CDR2 YYNGEE. This CDR3 comprises 15 residues. Trimming cost V 2 bases and J 3 bases, with 11 bases left between them. The CDR3 coding sequence is TGTGCCAGCAGCGTGGCCTCGGGTCCTAATGAAAAACTGTTTTTT. Translated: CASSVASGPNEKLFF.

The V gene is TRBV27, the J gene TRBJ1-2; possible D gene TRBD1, 6 bases. V lost 5 bases and J lost 7, with 14 bases in between. There are 13 residues in the CDR3. Germline V CDR1 and CDR2: MNHEY, SMNVEV (reference sequence). In DNA, the CDR3 is TGTGCCAGCAGTCCCCAGGGGCTAGTTGGCTACACCTTC. Protein product: CASSPQGLVGYTF.

The J gene is TRBJ2-1, the V gene TRBV25-1; TRBD1 matches at 9 bases. Germline V gene lookup returns CDR1 MGHDK and CDR2 SYGVNS. The CDR3 is made up of 15 amino acids. The J segment lost 7 bases and the V segment lost 4 bases, leaving 8 bases of the junction unmatched. CDR3 sequence reads: CASSGYRGRGNEQFF. DNA for the CDR3: TGTGCCAGCAGTGGGTACAGGGGGCGCGGGAATGAGCAGTTCTTC.

DNA of the CDR3: TGTGCCAGCAGTAGTGACAGGGCTCGGGAAGCTTTCTTT. Encoded protein: CASSSDRAREAFF. The chain has TRBV6-5 and TRBJ1-1; 7 bases agree with TRBD1. Germline CDR1 is MNHEY and CDR2 is SVGAGI. This CDR3 comprises 13 residues. With V trimmed by 5 bases and J by 8 bases, 8 bases remained unmatched.

The V gene is TRBV19, the J gene TRBJ1-4; D unresolved. The germline CDR1 and CDR2 sequences are LNHDA and SQIVND (reference sequence). CDR3 length: 15 residues. V dropped 1 base and J dropped 1 base, with 7 bases sitting between them. CDR3 bases: TGTGCCAGTAGTATAGGCGGTGGAACTAATGAAAAACTGTTTTTT. It translates to CASSIGGGTNEKLFF. Based on the CDR3 plus reference TRBV19 and TRBJ1-4, the full variable domain is DGGITQSPKYLFRKEGQNVTLSCEQNLNHDAMYWYRQDPGQGLRLIYYSQIVNDFQKGDIAEGYSVSREKKESFPLTVTSAQKNPTAFYLCASSIGGGTNEKLFFGSGTQLSVL.

The chain recombines TRBV12-5 with TRBJ2-1; the D is unclear. The CDR3 runs 11 residues. Per the germline V gene, CDR1 is LGHNT and CDR2 is FRNRAP. Trimming pared 4 bases from V and 8 bases from J, leaving 6 bases between. CDR3 bases: TGTGCTAGTGGTTCCCAGGATGAGCAGTTCTTC. Protein: CASGSQDEQFF.

The V call is TRBV7-3, the J call TRBJ2-2; D may be TRBD2 (6 bases). V was trimmed by 2 bases and J by 4 bases, leaving 17 bases between them. CDR3 size: 17 residues. The germline V gene encodes CDR1 SGHTA and CDR2 FQGTGA. This CDR3 reads CASSLGRMGSGTGELFF. The CDR3 bases are TGTGCCAGCAGCTTAGGGAGGATGGGATCGGGCACCGGGGAGCTGTTTTTT.

CDR3 amino acids: CASSQAGRGSYNEQFF. The CDR3 DNA reads as TGTGCCAGCAGCCAAGCGGGCAGGGGGTCCTACAATGAGCAGTTCTTC. The chain joins TRBV14 to TRBJ2-1, with 7 bases lining up with TRBD1. The germline gives CDR1 SGHDN, CDR2 FVKESK. This CDR3 spans 16 amino acids. V shed 1 base, J shed 1 base, and the junction held 4 bases outside the gene matches.

This clone turned up a few times. This sequence joins TRBV7-9 and TRBJ2-1; 8 nucleotides align to TRBD2. This CDR3 has 16 amino acids. V gave up 2 bases and J gave up 0 bases; unmatched junction bases: 3. CDR1 SEHNR and CDR2 FQNEAQ come from the germline V gene (reference sequence). CDR3 in amino acids: CASSLYSGSSYNEQFF. DNA for the CDR3: TGTGCCAGCAGCTTATACAGCGGGAGCTCCTACAATGAGCAGTTCTTC.

This clone was seen a few times. The chain uses TRBV10-3 and TRBJ2-5; 8 bases align to TRBD1. Germline CDR1 ENHRY, CDR2 SYGVKD. The V and J ends lost 0 bases and 5 bases, in that order; junction bases with no gene match: 5. CDR3 length equals 15 residues. CDR3 in amino acids: CAISESTGARETQYF. DNA of the CDR3: TGTGCCATCAGTGAGTCGACAGGGGCGCGGGAGACCCAGTACTTC.

This sequence joins TRBV24-1 and TRBJ2-5, with TRBD2 as a possible D gene (6 bases). The CDR3 has 12 residues. V was shortened by 10 bases and J by 2 bases, with 10 bases between the two germline ends. Germline CDR1 is KGHDR and CDR2 is SFDVKD. CDR3 nucleotides: TGTGCCACAGGGACTGATCAAGAGACCCAGTACTTC. It is translated as CATGTDQETQYF.

The V gene is TRBV2, the J gene TRBJ1-2; unclear D gene. This CDR3 is 15 amino acids long. The germline CDR1 and CDR2 sequences are SNHLY and FYNNEI. The V gene lost 2 bases and the J gene lost 4 bases, with 14 bases spanning the gap. CDR3 in amino acids: CASSESSVAGYGYTF. CDR3 in DNA: TGTGCCAGCAGTGAATCCTCGGTAGCGGGCTATGGCTACACCTTC. The complete variable domain, with remaining parts taken from reference TRBV2 and TRBJ1-2, reads EPEVTQTPSHQVTQMGQEVILRCVPISNHLYFYWYRQILGQKVEFLVSFYNNEISEKSEIFDDQFSVERPDGSNFTLKIRSTKLEDSAMYFCASSESSVAGYGYTFGSGTRLTVV.

The chain has TRBV23-1 and TRBJ1-1, with 7 bases fitting TRBD1. TRBV23-1 is filed as an ORF, its function uncertain. V lost 2 bases, J lost 0 bases, and 9 bases stayed unmatched. There are 17 residues in the CDR3. CDR3 bases: TGCGCCAGCAGTCAAAACAGGGGCAAGGAGGTGAACACTGAAGCTTTCTTT. Its protein is CASSQNRGKEVNTEAFF.

The chain is built from TRBV29-1 and TRBJ2-2; 7 bases align to TRBD2. There are 14 residues in the CDR3. CDR1 and CDR2 from the germline V gene are SQVTM and ANQGSEA. J was trimmed by 0 bases and V by 6 bases; bases with no gene match: 4. The CDR3 reads CSVKRGSNTGELFF. The DNA for the CDR3 is TGCAGCGTGAAGCGGGGATCGAACACCGGGGAGCTGTTTTTT.

V and J are TRBV4-1 and TRBJ1-2, with D maybe TRBD1 (5 bases). This CDR3 contains 16 residues. CDR1 and CDR2 (germline): MGHRA, YSYEKL. Trimming left V 0 bases short and J 4 bases short, with 15 bases between. CDR3 DNA sequence: TGCGCCAGCAGCCAAGATCCGGGCGGGGGGGTCTATGGCTACACCTTC. Its translation: CASSQDPGGGVYGYTF.

The chain employs TRBV4-1 and TRBJ2-1; 13 positions match TRBD2. This CDR3 is built from 15 residues. J lost 6 bases, V lost 6 bases, and 5 bases had no gene match. CDR1 MGHRA and CDR2 YSYEKL come from the germline V gene. CDR3 sequence reads: CASRWTSGSGNEQFF. In nucleotides, the CDR3 is TGCGCCAGCAGATGGACTAGCGGGAGTGGCAATGAGCAGTTCTTC.

The chain carries TRBV19 and TRBJ2-1; maybe TRBD2 (6 bases). The V gene lost 4 bases and the J gene lost 2 bases, with 9 bases spanning the gap. The germline V gene has CDR1 LNHDA and CDR2 SQIVND (reference sequence). The CDR3 length is 14 residues. The CDR3 region is CASSRGLAYNEQFF. In DNA form, the CDR3 reads TGTGCCAGTAGTAGGGGACTGGCCTACAATGAGCAGTTCTTC. The whole variable domain, filled in from reference TRBV19 and TRBJ2-1, reads DGGITQSPKYLFRKEGQNVTLSCEQNLNHDAMYWYRQDPGQGLRLIYYSQIVNDFQKGDIAEGYSVSREKKESFPLTVTSAQKNPTAFYLCASSRGLAYNEQFFGPGTRLTVL.

This chain links TRBV19 with TRBJ2-2; D unresolved. Trimming pared 9 bases from V and 4 bases from J, leaving 9 bases between. Germline assignment: CDR1 LNHDA and CDR2 SQIVND (reference sequence). The CDR3 runs to 12 residues. The CDR3 spells CASHRGTGELFF. CDR3 coding DNA: TGTGCCAGCCATCGAGGCACCGGGGAGCTGTTTTTT.

This clone appeared a single time. The rearrangement uses TRBV10-3 and TRBJ1-6; no definite D call. The CDR3 runs to 14 residues. V dropped 5 bases and J dropped 7 bases, with 12 bases sitting between them. Per germline, CDR1 ENHRY and CDR2 SYGVKD. CDR3 sequence: CAISPELNNSPLHF. CDR3 DNA: TGTGCCATCAGTCCGGAACTAAACAATTCACCCCTCCACTTT.

This chain joins TRBV28 and TRBJ1-2, with 8 bases aligning to TRBD1. The CDR3 extends over 14 amino acids. The germline V gene has CDR1 MDHEN and CDR2 SYDVKM. The trim removed 10 bases at V and 5 bases at J, leaving 12 bases unmatched. In DNA, the CDR3 is TGTGCCATCGCCCCAGGGGGCTTAGGGTATGGCTACACCTTC. As protein: CAIAPGGLGYGYTF.

This chain uses TRBV27 with TRBJ1-6; no clear D gene. This CDR3 region has 15 residues. Trimming pared 1 base from V and 6 bases from J, leaving 10 bases between. Germline-derived CDR1 and CDR2 are MNHEY and SMNVEV (reference sequence). CDR3 bases: TGTGCCAGCAGTTTATTCGGCACAGCTAATTCACCCCTCCACTTT. Translating it yields CASSLFGTANSPLHF.

The chain combines TRBV19 with TRBJ1-2; 8 bases match TRBD1. CDR3 size: 15 residues. Germline values: CDR1 LNHDA, CDR2 SQIVND (reference sequence). After removal of 3 bases from V and 2 bases from J, the junction contained 5 bases not matched to a gene. CDR3 in DNA: TGTGCCAGTAGTATCGACAGGGGTCTCAACTATGGCTACACCTTC. It specifies CASSIDRGLNYGYTF.

This clone was counted once. The rearrangement uses TRBV5-1 and TRBJ2-1; 8 bases agree with TRBD2. CDR3 length equals 14 residues. V shed 4 bases and J 7 bases; nucleotides not matched to a gene: 7. Germline CDR1 reads SGHRS; CDR2 reads YFSETQ. The CDR3 bases are TGCGCCAGCAGCATCGGGACGGGAGGGAATGAGCAGTTCTTC. Protein sequence: CASSIGTGGNEQFF.

The chain is built from TRBV18 and TRBJ1-3; 7 nucleotides line up with TRBD1. V trimming: 1 base; J trimming: 0 bases; junction bases outside the gene matches: 3. Germline values: CDR1 KGHSH, CDR2 LQKENI. This CDR3 is built from 16 residues. This chain's CDR3 is CASSPRPGGSGNTIYF. The CDR3 bases are TGTGCCAGCTCACCACGGCCAGGGGGCTCTGGAAACACCATATATTTT.